This T cell receptor (beta chain) is drawn from a study of T cells in Graves' hyperthyroidism and ophthalmopathy (dated by TCRdb to between 2019 and 2020). For context, the study as a whole: Peripheral blood was collected at initial diagnosis, before any treatment. The 90 to 100 discovery patients were randomly split 7:3 into training and test sets. An independent validation cohort of under 20 hyperthyroidism patients and over 15 patients who later progressed to ophthalmopathy tested prospective prediction of ophthalmopathy. To identify distinguishing TCR V-J signatures, a discovery cohort of 90 to 100 patients was used, comprising some 45 with Graves' ophthalmopathy and 57 with stable Graves' hyperthyroidism. Thyroid tissue and blood T-cell repertoires from six Graves' hyperthyroidism patients were also compared in the study. The paper reports TCR Vbeta CDR3 sequencing of fewer than 150 peripheral blood samples: 40 to 45 ophthalmopathy, about 75 hyperthyroidism and around 17 progressor patients. Following sampling, methimazole starting at 30 mg daily was given to hyperthyroidism patients, and high-dose intravenous methylprednisolone was given to ophthalmopathy patients.

The CDR3 runs 15 amino acids, cysteine and phenylalanine included. Only CDR3 DNA remains: 45 bases, in frame from the first base. V lost 6 bases and J lost 3 bases, and the count of bases not matched to a germline gene is 7. To note about this clonotype: What this receptor recognizes is not known. A much larger clone differs from this one at a single base, so this may be a read error.

Amplification of TCR beta CDR3 regions was carried out from RNA transcripts. The first round of RT-PCR for the TCR CDR3 was performed with the HTBI primer set and the Qiagen OneStep RT-PCR kit. A second multiplex PCR round built the libraries, followed by size selection and purification. Libraries were sequenced paired-end with 100 bp reads on an Illumina HiSeq2000. From the authors' description of their analysis: SOAPnuke was used to process the raw data, throwing out any read that contained adapters or uncalled bases, had a mean Phred below 15, or lacked an exact constant-primer or identifier match. High-quality paired reads were merged using COPE v1.2.5, and each unique nucleotide sequence was defined as a clonotype. Clonotypes were aligned to IMGT TRBV, TRBD and TRBJ reference segments using MiTCR v1.1. The analysis was restricted to V-J combinations with a frequency above 0.0001, which together covered around 99% of the repertoires. A TCS score was defined as the ratio between F50 (clonal expansion) and ExV (chaos), using BLOSUM62-based TCRdist between CDR3 peptides within each V-J. Welch's t-statistics and random forest reduced around 510 V-J features to some 14, which were used in a naive Bayes classifier (R e1071). TCRdb reprocessed the public reads (quality trimming at Q25 with fastp, clone calling with MiXCR) and kept in-frame beta chains. A single entry per CDR3 protein holds the most common genes and DNA from its merged rows. Here the V and J calls rest on TCRdb's processing, not on the authors' analysis. In all, the sample holds more than 300,000 distinct CDR3 sequences, and roughly 18% of those were seen once. The top ten hold 40% of the sample.

Ophthalmopathy patients had moderately to severely active disease, Clinical Activity Score of at least 3, NOSPECS grade of at least 4, and duration under 3 months. Patients with uncontrolled infections, other autoimmune diseases, pregnancy or lactation were excluded. Diagnoses relied on clinical symptoms, serum thyroxine and TRAb, thyroid ultrasound and orbital computed tomography. PBMCs were separated from roughly 10 ml of fresh peripheral blood using Ficoll-Paque density gradient centrifugation. Total RNA was extracted using Trizol reagent, and RNA quality was assessed on an Agilent 2100 Bioanalyzer. Findings and caveats that apply to the study as a whole: Ophthalmopathy was separated from stable hyperthyroidism by a 13 V-J signature model, with around 90% sensitivity and approximately 81% specificity obtained in cross-validation and 80%/75% obtained in testing. Most expanded thyroid clonotypes (frequency above 0.001) were also found in blood, which suggests that blood repertoires may mirror thyroid immune responses. In validation, the model predicted progression to ophthalmopathy a median of around 6.5 months before onset, with about 64% sensitivity and about 72% specificity. Sample size was not statistically predetermined, and blinding of investigators to group allocation was not performed.

Specimen: blood. The chain employs TRBV12-3 or TRBV12-4 and TRBJ2-2, with 7 central nucleotides matching TRBD1. The source of this sequence is a man younger than 35 with Graves' ophthalmopathy. The CDR3 has the sequence CASSQRQGHTGELFF. Read as DNA, the sequence is TGTGCCAGCAGCCAGAGACAGGGACACACCGGGGAGCTGTTTTTT.